These 9 T cell receptor beta chains share one sample of origin, sequenced in a study of blood T cell repertoires in COVID-19. The protocol was immunoSEQ multiplex PCR, while the TCRdb copy is restricted to in-frame clones and leaves out a portion. The repertoire holds about 200,000 clones, with over 75% as singletons. The sample comprised peripheral blood. The receptors here all came from a woman at least 80 years old with acute or convalescent COVID-19.

The chain joins TRBV5-1 to TRBJ1-6; unclear D gene. The ends were cut back, 1 base at V and 1 base at J, with 9 bases in the middle. This CDR3 spans 16 amino acids. Looked up from germline, CDR1 is SGHRS and CDR2 is YFSETQ. The CDR3 loop reads CASSLIGNSYNSPLHF. In nucleotides, the CDR3 is TGCGCCAGCAGCTTGATCGGTAATTCCTATAATTCACCCCTCCACTTT.

CDR3 region: CASRKGQTYEQYF. Here the CDR3 DNA reads TGTGCCAGCAGAAAAGGACAAACCTACGAGCAGTACTTC. This chain uses TRBV6-5 with TRBJ2-7; TRBD1 might be the D (5 bases). The CDR3 is 13 residues long. V gave up 6 bases and J gave up 2 bases, with 11 bases separating them. Germline V gene lookup returns CDR1 MNHEY and CDR2 SVGAGI.

This clone was seen only once. J is TRBJ1-3 and V is TRBV21-1; no check of the table's D call, TRBD1, against the DNA was made. TRBV21-1 is a recognized pseudogene. The CDR3 is made up of 17 amino acids. The CDR3 nucleotides read TGTGCCAGCAGCCATCCCCATGACAGGGTCGCTGGAAACACCATATATTTT. Translating it yields CASSHPHDRVAGNTIYF.

This sequence joins TRBV28 and TRBJ2-7; D gene uncertain. The CDR3 covers 12 residues. Trimming left V 6 bases short and J 2 bases short, with 8 bases between. Germline V gene sequence: CDR1 MDHEN, CDR2 SYDVKM. CDR3 region: CASSRQAYEQYF. The CDR3 DNA is TGTGCCAGCAGCCGACAAGCCTACGAGCAGTACTTC.

The V call is TRBV7-2, the J call TRBJ2-2, with TRBD2 matching 13 bases. CDR1 SGHTA and CDR2 FQGNSA come from the germline V gene. This CDR3 has 16 residues. V was clipped by 5 bases and J by 13 bases; unmatched bases: 13. The CDR3 spells CASSPRVTSGGAGLFF. The CDR3 nucleotides read TGTGCCAGCAGCCCGAGGGTTACTAGCGGGGGGGCAGGGCTGTTTTTT.

V is TRBV9 and J is TRBJ1-1; 7 bases agree with TRBD1. V lost 2 bases and J lost 4; bases outside the gene matches: 5. The V gene's germline CDR1 is SGDLS and CDR2 YYNGEE. The CDR3 loop spans 14 amino acids. For the CDR3, the DNA is TGTGCCAGCAGCGTGGGCAGGGGGACCACTGAAGCTTTCTTT. Its protein is CASSVGRGTTEAFF. Using reference TRBV9 and TRBJ1-1 for the parts outside the CDR3, the full variable domain is DSGVTQTPKHLITATGQRVTLRCSPRSGDLSVYWYQQSLDQGLQFLIQYYNGEERAKGNILERFSAQQFPDLHSELNLSSLELGDSALYFCASSVGRGTTEAFFGQGTRLTVV.

This clone was found once. CDR3 residues: CASSSFTGDTEAFF. The CDR3 DNA reads as TGTGCCAGCAGCTCCTTCACCGGAGACACTGAAGCTTTCTTT. The rearrangement links TRBV7-7 to TRBJ1-1; D gene unclear. Germline CDR1 reads SSHAT; CDR2 reads FNYEAQ (reference sequence). With 4 bases removed from V and 3 bases from J, the gap between germline ends came to 12 bases. The CDR3 runs 14 residues.

The V gene is TRBV10-2, the J gene TRBJ2-1; TRBD1 matches at 9 bases. V lost 6 bases and J lost 5; bases outside the gene matches: 17. From germline, CDR1 is WSHSY and CDR2 SAAADI. CDR3 length: 18 residues. CDR3 nucleotide sequence: TGCGCCAGCAGCGGTACCGGGACAGGGAGCAAATTTAACAATGAGCAGTTCTTC. This translates into CASSGTGTGSKFNNEQFF.

The V gene is TRBV12-3 or TRBV12-4, the J gene TRBJ2-3, with D perhaps TRBD1 (5 bases). V was clipped by 5 bases and J by 4 bases, with 10 bases between them. There are 13 residues in the CDR3. The CDR3 protein is CASSRDSSDTQYF. In nucleotides, the CDR3 is TGTGCCAGCAGTAGAGACAGTTCAGATACGCAGTATTTT.